This T cell receptor beta chain emerged from a study of lymphopenia after photon versus proton radiotherapy. The repertoire was sequenced with immunoSEQ multiplex PCR; TCRdb's copy has only in-frame clones and lacks some. The table records 20,000 to 25,000 clones, over 90% of them present only once. Germline V gives CDR1 SGHRS, CDR2 YFSETQ. Trimming cost V 0 bases and J 0 bases, with 6 bases left between them. The CDR3 extends over 14 amino acids. The source of this sequence is a woman aged 65 to 85 with pancreatic cancer. Some clones in this sample may be carry-over from other donors' samples. J is TRBJ1-2 and V is TRBV5-1; weak D call: TRBD1 (6 bases). Material: peripheral blood, obtained from a patient treated with proton-based radiotherapy. The CDR3 loop is CASSLGTANYGYTF. The DNA for the CDR3 is TGCGCCAGCAGCTTGGGGACAGCTAACTATGGCTACACCTTC.